These 2 T cell receptor beta chains share one sample of origin, sequenced in a study of identifying expanded T cells in peripheral blood (dated by TCRdb to about 2019). Library preparation was by the immunoSEQ multiplex PCR assay. In TCRdb, the immuneACCESS table is reduced to in-frame sequences with V and J assigned. These tables do not hold every clone; where another copy was compared, an unresolved V gene accounts for under half, and the others remain unexplained. The table for this sample lists about 100,000 clones; around nine tenths of them were counted only once. The leading ten clones occupy approximately 18% of the sample. The specimen was blood. The receptors derive from a person aged 18-70 years in good health.

The genes are TRBV29-1 and TRBJ2-5, with TRBD2 as a possible D gene (5 bases). This CDR3 spans 13 amino acids. In germline, CDR1 is SQVTM, CDR2 ANQGSEA. V was cut by 5 bases and J by 7 bases, with 17 bases left in between. CDR3 nucleotides: TGCAGCGTTCCAGTCACGGGGTGGGGGACCCAGTACTTC. It encodes CSVPVTGWGTQYF. The whole variable domain, filled in from reference TRBV29-1 and TRBJ2-5, reads SAVISQKPSRDICQRGTSLTIQCQVDSQVTMMFWYRQQPGQSLTLIATANQGSEATYESGFVIDKFPISRPNLTFSTLTVSNMSPEDSSIYLCSVPVTGWGTQYFGPGTRLLVL.

The gene calls are TRBV30 and TRBJ2-1, with TRBD2 identical over 8 bases. J was trimmed by 8 bases and V by 3 bases; bases with no gene match: 9. This CDR3 spans 14 amino acids. The germline V gene has CDR1 GTSNPN and CDR2 SVGIG (reference sequence). In DNA, the CDR3 is TGTGCCTGGAGCACGGGACTAGAGAGGTATGAGCAGTTCTTC. Its translation is CAWSTGLERYEQFF.